This T cell receptor beta chain originates from a study of T-cell memory formation after mild COVID-19. The CDR3 is 14 amino acids. With V trimmed by 6 bases and J by 8 bases, 3 bases remained unmatched. CDR1 MNHEY and CDR2 SVGAGI come from the germline V gene. From the 5' RACE reads, TCRdb called clonotypes with MiXCR, one entry per CDR3 protein. Of 250,000 to 350,000 distinct CDR3 sequences in the sample, less than 20% were seen once. The V gene is TRBV6-5, the J gene TRBJ2-5; 16 bases agree with TRBD2. Sequenced input: PBMCs or a T cell subset sorted from them (not recorded which). This clonotype originated in a man younger than 35 who had mild COVID-19 (a few samples of this study predate the infection). Cell type and time point are not known. The CDR3 nucleotides are TGTGCCAGCAGGGGACTAGCGGGGGGGTCAACCCAGTACTTC. Protein product: CASRGLAGGSTQYF.